The next 27 T cell receptor beta chains were all read from a single sample in a study of blood T cell repertoires in COVID-19. Data came from immunoSEQ multiplex PCR; TCRdb stores just in-frame clones and leaves some out. The sample includes about 160,000 clones, 70% to 90% of them seen just once. Sequenced sample: peripheral blood. The receptors come from a man in his forties or fifties with acute or convalescent COVID-19.

The J gene is TRBJ2-3, the V gene TRBV6-5, with TRBD1 matching over 7 bases. V was pared by 4 bases and J by 0 bases, with 4 bases of the junction left unmatched. The CDR3 spans 15 residues. Per germline, CDR1 MNHEY and CDR2 SVGAGI. Here the CDR3 reads CASSWLQGSTDTQYF. The CDR3 nucleotides read TGTGCCAGCAGTTGGCTACAGGGGAGCACAGATACGCAGTATTTT.

The chain joins TRBV10-3 to TRBJ2-6, with D tentatively TRBD1 (5 bases). The V gene lost 2 bases and the J gene lost 0 bases, with 14 bases spanning the gap. Germline CDR1 and CDR2: ENHRY and SYGVKD. The CDR3 contains 18 residues. The CDR3 is CAISEMKGSASGANVLTF. In nucleotides, the CDR3 is TGTGCCATCAGTGAGATGAAGGGGTCGGCCTCTGGGGCCAACGTCCTGACTTTC.

The gene calls are TRBV7-3 and TRBJ2-1; TRBD2 aligns across 14 bases. V shed 5 bases and J 7 bases; nucleotides not matched to a gene: 1. Germline V gives CDR1 SGHTA, CDR2 FQGTGA. This CDR3 has 14 amino acids. CDR3 bases: TGTGCCAGCAGCCGACTAGCGGGGGGGAATGAGCAGTTCTTC. Protein sequence: CASSRLAGGNEQFF. The full variable domain, rest sourced from reference TRBV7-3 and TRBJ2-1, is GAGVSQTPSNKVTEKGKYVELRCDPISGHTALYWYRQSLGQGPEFLIYFQGTGAADDSGLPNDRFFAVRPEGSVSTLKIQRTERGDSAVYLCASSRLAGGNEQFFGPGTRLTVL.

The chain couples TRBV11-2 to TRBJ2-7; D is uncertain. V gave up 5 bases and J gave up 3 bases, with 8 bases separating them. Per the germline V gene, CDR1 is SGHAT and CDR2 is FQNNGV. The length of the CDR3 is 12 residues. The CDR3 protein is CASSPELYEQYF. The CDR3 bases are TGTGCCAGCAGCCCGGAGCTCTACGAGCAGTACTTC.

V is TRBV6-6 and J is TRBJ2-1; 9 bases match TRBD1. The CDR3 has 15 amino acids. Germline CDR1 and CDR2: MNHNY and SVGAGI (reference sequence). Trimming at V came to 5 bases and at J to 4 bases, leaving 6 bases not matched to a gene. CDR3 in DNA: TGTGCCAGCAGTGTACAGGGGGCGCAGTACAATGAGCAGTTCTTC. This codes for CASSVQGAQYNEQFF.

This clone was recorded once. The chain recombines TRBV5-4 with TRBJ1-2, with D possibly being TRBD1 (5 bases). V was trimmed by 4 bases and J by 4 bases, leaving 11 bases between them. This CDR3 has 13 residues. Germline CDR1 reads SGHNT; CDR2 reads YYREEE (reference sequence). The CDR3, as DNA: TGTGCCAGCAGCCCAGTTACAGGCTATGGCTACACCTTC. Its protein product is CASSPVTGYGYTF.

This chain uses TRBV19 with TRBJ1-1; D not resolved. Germline assignment: CDR1 LNHDA and CDR2 SQIVND (reference sequence). The CDR3 extends over 12 amino acids. V was cut by 3 bases and J by 13 bases, with 15 bases left in between. The CDR3 region has the DNA TGTGCCAGTAGTATTGGGCCACTCGAGCTTTTCTTT. This sequence encodes CASSIGPLELFF.

This clone was observed a single time. J is TRBJ1-1 and V is TRBV2, with D perhaps matching TRBD1 (6 bases). V lost 7 bases, J lost 0 bases, and 12 bases lay in between. This CDR3 spans 14 amino acids. The V gene's germline CDR1 is SNHLY and CDR2 FYNNEI. CDR3 sequence: CASTQGMMNTEAFF. For the CDR3, the DNA is TGTGCCAGCACTCAGGGGATGATGAACACTGAAGCTTTCTTT.

V gene TRBV13 combines with J gene TRBJ2-3; TRBD1 aligns across 8 bases. The J segment lost 6 bases and the V segment lost 3 bases, leaving 14 bases of the junction unmatched. CDR1 PRHDT and CDR2 FYEKMQ come from the germline V gene (reference sequence). The length of the CDR3 is 17 residues. The CDR3 DNA reads as TGTGCCAGCAGCTTGGCAAGCCGGGACAGGCAGGCGGATACGCAGTATTTT. It encodes CASSLASRDRQADTQYF.

The rearrangement joins TRBV5-4 to TRBJ2-2, with 15 positions matching TRBD2. CDR3 size: 17 residues. CDR1 SGHNT and CDR2 YYREEE come from the germline V gene (reference sequence). V was clipped by 4 bases and J by 0 bases; unmatched bases: 1. The CDR3 DNA is TGTGCCAGCAGCAGGACTAGCGGGGGGGCGAACACCGGGGAGCTGTTTTTT. This translates into CASSRTSGGANTGELFF.

This clone was seen only once. In DNA, the CDR3 is TGCGCCAGCAGCTTGTCGTCCACATCTAACTATGGCTACACCTTC. It encodes CASSLSSTSNYGYTF. This sequence joins TRBV5-1 and TRBJ1-2; D is undetermined. The V gene lost 1 base and the J gene lost 0 bases, with 10 bases spanning the gap. CDR3 length: 15 amino acids. Germline CDR1 reads SGHRS; CDR2 reads YFSETQ.

This sequence joins TRBV29-1 and TRBJ2-2; TRBD1 aligns across 7 bases. Germline V gives CDR1 SQVTM, CDR2 ANQGSEA. Germline trimming cut 4 bases from V and 5 bases from J; bases unmatched to any gene: 7. The CDR3 sequence is 14 residues long. CDR3 sequence reads: CSVATGVNTGELFF. For the CDR3, the DNA is TGCAGCGTTGCAACAGGGGTGAATACCGGGGAGCTGTTTTTT.

V and J are TRBV18 and TRBJ1-2, with D perhaps matching TRBD1 (5 bases). Germline V gives CDR1 KGHSH, CDR2 LQKENI. CDR3 length equals 14 residues. Trimming left V 6 bases short and J 7 bases short, with 18 bases between. The CDR3 reads CASSPDIGSRGYTF. The CDR3 DNA is TGTGCCAGCTCCCCGGACATAGGAAGCCGTGGCTACACCTTC.

The rearrangement joins TRBV5-1 to TRBJ1-1; TRBD1 is a possible D gene (6 bases). The V and J ends lost 2 bases and 3 bases respectively, with 14 bases between them. The CDR3 has 15 residues. CDR1 is SGHRS, CDR2 YFSETQ, per germline. CDR3 loop: CASSLGETGHTEAFF. CDR3 bases: TGCGCCAGCAGCTTAGGGGAGACAGGCCACACTGAAGCTTTCTTT.

V is TRBV5-6 and J is TRBJ2-2; 7 bases align to TRBD2. Germline CDR1 is SGHDT and CDR2 is YYEEEE. The V gene end was trimmed by 3 bases and the J gene end by 4 bases; junction bases not matched to a gene: 3. The CDR3 is 14 residues long. The CDR3 region is CASSSGLVTGELFF. The DNA of the CDR3 is TGTGCCAGCAGCTCCGGACTAGTCACCGGGGAGCTGTTTTTT. Filled out from reference TRBV5-6 and TRBJ2-2, the complete variable domain reads DAGVTQSPTHLIKTRGQQVTLRCSPKSGHDTVSWYQQALGQGPQFIFQYYEEEERQRGNFPDRFSGHQFPNYSSELNVNALLLGDSALYLCASSSGLVTGELFFGEGSRLTVL.

The chain uses TRBV19 and TRBJ2-3; 8 nucleotides match TRBD2. The CDR3 has 15 amino acids. The trim removed 3 bases at V and 3 bases at J, leaving 5 bases unmatched. Per the germline V gene, CDR1 is LNHDA and CDR2 is SQIVND (reference sequence). In DNA form, the CDR3 reads TGTGCCAGTAGTATGCTGGCGGGGGGTACAGATACGCAGTATTTT. Translated, it gives CASSMLAGGTDTQYF.

This clone was counted a single time. This sequence joins TRBV7-3 and TRBJ2-3; 9 nucleotides line up with TRBD1. In germline, CDR1 is SGHTA, CDR2 FQGTGA. V dropped 4 bases and J dropped 6; count of bases not matched to a gene: 11. The CDR3 sequence is 16 residues long. The DNA for the CDR3 is TGTGCCAGCAGCTCTACCGGACAGGGGTTAGGCGATACGCAGTATTTT. It encodes CASSSTGQGLGDTQYF.

The chain combines TRBV6-5 with TRBJ1-3, with D perhaps matching TRBD1 (6 bases). V lost 6 bases to trimming and J lost 4 bases, with 10 bases between them. The CDR3 loop spans 13 amino acids. Germline V gene data show CDR1 as MNHEY and CDR2 as SVGAGI. In DNA form, the CDR3 reads TGTGCCAGCAGCACAGGGCTAGGAAACACCATATATTTT. Protein sequence: CASSTGLGNTIYF.

J is TRBJ1-5 and V is TRBV27; tentatively, D is TRBD1 (6 bases). V was pared by 4 bases and J by 4 bases, with 11 bases between. CDR3 length: 14 residues. Per germline, CDR1 MNHEY and CDR2 SMNVEV (reference sequence). The CDR3 DNA sequence: TGTGCCAGCAGTTCAGGGGTGGGAAATCAGCCCCAGCATTTT. This codes for CASSSGVGNQPQHF.

This clone has a single count. This sequence joins TRBV18 and TRBJ2-4; D perhaps matches TRBD1 (5 bases). Germline CDR1 and CDR2: KGHSH and LQKENI. This CDR3 spans 13 amino acids. Deletions cut 5 bases from V and 7 bases from J, with 12 bases between. The CDR3 sequence: CASSTDRSNIQYF. The CDR3 DNA sequence: TGTGCCAGCTCAACCGACAGATCTAACATTCAGTACTTC.

This clone has a handful of counts. The chain joins TRBV28 to TRBJ1-3, with D uncertain. The CDR3 consists of 14 residues. Trimming cost V 4 bases and J 0 bases, with 7 bases left between them. Germline CDR1 is MDHEN and CDR2 is SYDVKM. The CDR3 nucleotides read TGTGCCAGCAGTTCGATGAGCTCTGGAAACACCATATATTTT. Translated, it gives CASSSMSSGNTIYF.

This clone was seen just once. This sequence joins TRBV18 and TRBJ2-7, with TRBD1 identical over 12 bases. The V segment lost 3 bases and the J segment 4 bases; nucleotides outside the gene matches: 10. Germline-derived CDR1 and CDR2 are KGHSH and LQKENI. The CDR3 has 17 amino acids. CDR3 loop: CASSPFPGQGARYEQYF. The CDR3 bases are TGTGCCAGCTCACCTTTTCCGGGACAGGGGGCGCGATACGAGCAGTACTTC.

This clone was counted once. The chain couples TRBV6-1 to TRBJ2-7, with TRBD2 as a possible D gene (6 bases). The CDR3 has 14 amino acids. The germline CDR1 and CDR2 sequences are MNHNS and SASEGT. V lost 3 bases, J lost 3 bases, and 12 bases lay in between. CDR3 in amino acids: CASSEAPGGYEQYF. In DNA, the CDR3 is TGTGCCAGCAGTGAGGCTCCCGGGGGCTACGAGCAGTACTTC.

This clone has only one observation. This chain joins TRBV5-4 and TRBJ1-2; the D gene is possibly TRBD1 (6 bases). Per the germline V gene, CDR1 is SGHNT and CDR2 is YYREEE (reference sequence). Trimming removed 6 bases at V and 5 bases at J, with 17 bases between. This CDR3 is built from 14 residues. The CDR3 loop is CASTPNRVTYGYTF. CDR3 DNA: TGTGCCAGCACCCCAAACAGGGTCACATATGGCTACACCTTC.

The chain joins TRBV4-1 to TRBJ1-3, with D possibly TRBD1 on 5 matching bases. The CDR3 runs 13 residues. Germline CDR1 reads MGHRA; CDR2 reads YSYEKL. V was cut by 4 bases and J by 8 bases, with 12 bases left in between. The CDR3 nucleotides are TGCGCCAGCAGCCGACAGATGGATGACACCATATATTTT. Encoded protein: CASSRQMDDTIYF.

CDR3 region: CASMRQFTSGNTIYF. CDR3 nucleotide sequence: TGTGCCAGCATGAGACAGTTCACCTCTGGAAACACCATATATTTT. The chain uses TRBV6-5 and TRBJ1-3, with a weak D call TRBD1 (5 bases). Germline V gene lookup returns CDR1 MNHEY and CDR2 SVGAGI. The CDR3 length is 15 residues. The V end lost 7 bases, the J end lost 0 bases, and 13 bases lay between the germline ends.

The chain carries TRBV27 and TRBJ2-7, with TRBD1 matching 7 bases. CDR3 length: 13 amino acids. The junction had 4 bases not matched to a gene; V was cut back by 5 bases and J by 3 bases. The V gene's germline CDR1 is MNHEY and CDR2 SMNVEV (reference sequence). CDR3 amino acids: CASSNTGVYEQYF. In nucleotides, the CDR3 is TGTGCCAGCAGTAACACAGGGGTCTACGAGCAGTACTTC.